A selection of T cell receptor beta chains follows, all from one sample in a study of T cell changes during pregnancy in multiple sclerosis. Clones were read by immunoSEQ multiplex PCR, and TCRdb kept only the in-frame ones, dropping some. The sample shows approximately 100,000 clones, about 90% of them seen only once. Sequences were derived from peripheral blood, sampled after pregnancy. The origin of the receptors is a female donor with multiple sclerosis, enrolled in a pregnancy study. CDR3s include the opening cysteine and the closing phenylalanine or tryptophan. Fields, in order: J gene, clone size, V gene, D gene, CDR3 DNA, CDR3 protein. D genes are given only for firm matches. Rows may omit the clone size; those that give it use once, few, many or a size class.

TRBJ1-2 | NA | TRBV6-1 | NA | TGTGCCAGCAGTGAGTATCGGACAGAACCATATGGCTACACCTTC | CASSEYRTEPYGYTF
TRBJ1-3 | NA | TRBV21-1 | NA | TGTGCCAGCAGCAACCACCGCCACAGGGGGAGCTCTGGAAACACCATATATTTT | CASSNHRHRGSSGNTIYF
TRBJ2-7 | NA | TRBV4-1 | TRBD2 | TGCGCCAGCAGCCAAGGGGGAGCGGGGGGCTCCTACGAGCAGTACTTC | CASSQGGAGGSYEQYF
TRBJ2-7 | NA | TRBV18 | TRBD1 | TGTGCCAGCTCACCTGGACAGGGGGCGGACTACGAGCAGTACTTC | CASSPGQGADYEQYF
TRBJ1-5 | NA | TRBV4-1 | NA | TGCGCCAGCAGTCAAGTAGGAGGGAGGGACCGCAATCAGCCCCAGCATTTT | CASSQVGGRDRNQPQHF
TRBJ1-5 | few | TRBV7-9 | TRBD1 | TGTGCCAGCAGCTTAGTGGACAGGGGGATTCAGCCCCAGCATTTT | CASSLVDRGIQPQHF
TRBJ1-4 | once | TRBV5-4 | TRBD1 | TGTGCCAGCAGCACAGGGGTATCGAGGGAAAAACTGTTTTTT | CASSTGVSREKLFF
TRBJ2-2 | NA | TRBV6-1 | NA | TGTGCCAGCAGTGAAAGACAGTACACCGGGGAGCTGTTTTTT | CASSERQYTGELFF
TRBJ2-3 | NA | TRBV6-5 | TRBD2 | TGTGCCAGCACCAGGGGACTAGCGGCAGATACGCAGTATTTT | CASTRGLAADTQYF
TRBJ2-7 | NA | TRBV2 | TRBD1 | TGTGCCAGCAGTACGACAGGGTTTTACGAGCAGTACTTC | CASSTTGFYEQYF
TRBJ2-5 | NA | TRBV10-3 | TRBD1 | TGTGCCATCACCCGGGACAGGGCTCAGGAGACCCAGTACTTC | CAITRDRAQETQYF
TRBJ1-5 | NA | TRBV29-1 | TRBD1 | TGCAGCGTTCGACAGGGTCTAGATCAGCCCCAGCATTTT | CSVRQGLDQPQHF
TRBJ1-5 | NA | TRBV5-8 | NA | TGTGCCAGCAGCCCGAGAGGACAGCCCCAGCATTTT | CASSPRGQPQHF
TRBJ2-3 | NA | TRBV5-4 | TRBD1 | TGTGCCAGCAGCCCGGGACAGGGGCGGGGCCCAGATACGCAGTATTTT | CASSPGQGRGPDTQYF
TRBJ1-3 | NA | TRBV6-5 | NA | TGTGCCAGCCGACAGTCAGGCTCTGGAAACACCATATATTTT | CASRQSGSGNTIYF
TRBJ2-1 | NA | TRBV5-1 | NA | TGCGCCAGCAGCGCGACTACTCGGGATGAGCAGTTCTTC | CASSATTRDEQFF
TRBJ2-1 | NA | TRBV5-4 | TRBD2 | TGTGCCAGCAGCTTCCCAGCGGGGCCACACAATGAGCAGTTCTTC | CASSFPAGPHNEQFF
TRBJ1-2 | NA | TRBV5-1 | NA | TGCGCCAGCAACAGAGCCGGGACGGGGGGCGGCTACACCTTC | CASNRAGTGGGYTF
TRBJ1-2 | NA | TRBV4-1 | NA | TGCGCCAGCAGCCACCCGGAGGGTGTTTCCGGCTACACCTTC | CASSHPEGVSGYTF
TRBJ1-2 | NA | TRBV7-2 | NA | TGTGCCAGCAGCTTAGGAACTCTCCTCGGGGGCTACACCTTC | CASSLGTLLGGYTF
TRBJ1-1 | NA | TRBV6-5 | NA | TGTGCCAGCAGTTACTCGAGCAGGGCGGACACTGAAGCTTTCTTT | CASSYSSRADTEAFF
TRBJ2-2 | NA | TRBV4-1 | NA | TGCGCCAGCTACGCCGGGGGCGGGGGCCCTAACACCGGGGAGCTGTTTTTT | CASYAGGGGPNTGELFF
TRBJ1-5 | NA | TRBV2 | TRBD1 | TGTGCCAGCAGTCGTGACAGGGGGCGAAATCAGCCCCAGCATTTT | CASSRDRGRNQPQHF
TRBJ1-4 | NA | TRBV5-4 | TRBD1 | TGTGCCAGCAGCATGGGACAGGGTAGGGAAAAACTGTTTTTT | CASSMGQGREKLFF
TRBJ2-2 | NA | TRBV5-4 | TRBD1 | TGTGCCAGCAGCTTGCAGGGGGCGAACACCGGGGAGCTGTTTTTT | CASSLQGANTGELFF
TRBJ2-2 | NA | TRBV2 | TRBD1 | TGTGCCAGCAACAGACAGGGAGAGACCGGGGAGCTGTTTTTT | CASNRQGETGELFF
TRBJ1-1 | NA | TRBV5-1 | NA | TGCGCCAGCAGCTGGCAGGGGAACACTGAAGCTTTCTTT | CASSWQGNTEAFF
TRBJ1-1 | once | TRBV18 | TRBD1 | TGTGCCAGCTCACCACTGGGACAGGGGTTGATGAACACTGAAGCTTTCTTT | CASSPLGQGLMNTEAFF
TRBJ2-3 | NA | TRBV5-6 | NA | TGTGCCAGCAGCTTAGGTAACAGGGATCTGGGCACAGATACGCAGTATTTT | CASSLGNRDLGTDTQYF
TRBJ2-7 | NA | TRBV19 | NA | TGTGCCAGTAGTATTCGAGCAGGGAGGTCCTCCTACGAGCAGTACTTC | CASSIRAGRSSYEQYF
TRBJ1-4 | NA | TRBV20-1 | NA | TGCAGTGCTAGAGAACGGGACACACTTTTT | CSARERDTLF
TRBJ2-3 | NA | TRBV9 | NA | TGTGCCAGCACCGCGGGGCTTTTCTCTAGCACAGATACGCAGTATTTT | CASTAGLFSSTDTQYF
TRBJ1-2 | NA | TRBV28 | NA | TGTGCCAGCAGTTACGGACAGAACTATGGCTACACCTTC | CASSYGQNYGYTF